Listed here is a single T cell receptor (beta chain). The antigen is not known. A read error may produce the germline difference seen at one junction end. All patients were treatment-naive before thyroid surgery. Per the original data handling: Clinicopathological groups of papillary thyroid cancer showed CDR3 differences that were used to build a distant-metastasis classifier. TCRdb re-called clones via MiXCR from the PCR reads. The V and J calls here are based on TCRdb, not the publication. The sample has 40,000 or so clones, less than 20% seen once. This CDR3 has 15 residues. The germline gives CDR1 SGDLS, CDR2 YYNGEE. The data derive from a study of metastatic and nonmetastatic thyroid tumors. Study observations and caveats: As reported, TCR beta diversity in blood and tumor was significantly higher in malignant thyroid tumors than in benign nodules.

This receptor was taken from a female donor with papillary thyroid cancer or a benign thyroid nodule (not recorded which). Some clones in this sample may be carry-over from other donors' samples. This chain links TRBV9 with TRBJ2-2; no definite D call. Sequencing was done on a sample of tumor tissue. CDR3 nucleotide sequence: TGTGCCAGCGGCGTAGTGACATTGAACACCGGGGAGCTGTTTTTT. Residues: CASGVVTLNTGELFF.